The clone carrying this T cell receptor beta chain was recorded many times. The antigen is unknown. In making TCR beta libraries, quantitative 5'-RACE with molecular barcodes was used. TCRdb analysed the 5' RACE reads with MiXCR anew, one entry per CDR3 protein. The sample yields about 130,000 distinct CDR3 sequences, roughly 13% seen once. The data derive from a study of CD8 T cells in ankylosing spondylitis. This CDR3 has 15 residues. Trimming removed 5 bases at V and 7 bases at J, with 15 bases between. From germline, CDR1 is SGHVS and CDR2 FNYEAQ. Regarding the study as a whole: A TCR beta motif of several highly homologous variants seemed to mark ankylosing spondylitis blood. Matched synovial fluid from ankylosing spondylitis patients was reported to be enriched for disease-linked clones.

The sequenced sample consisted of blood, either unsorted or a sorted T cell fraction (not recorded which). This TCR derives from a female donor with ankylosing spondylitis or in good health (not recorded which). This chain links TRBV7-6 with TRBJ1-6; TRBD1 is a possible D gene (6 bases). The DNA of the CDR3 is TGTGCCAGCAGCAGCACTGAAACAGGGAATTCACCCCTCCACTTT. Protein: CASSSTETGNSPLHF. Drawing the rest from reference TRBV7-6 and TRBJ1-6, the complete variable domain is GAGVSQSPRYKVTKRGQDVALRCDPISGHVSLYWYRQALGQGPEFLTYFNYEAQQDKSGLPNDRFSAERPEGSISTLTIQRTEQRDSAMYRCASSSTETGNSPLHFGNGTRLTVT.